The present entry profiles one T cell receptor (beta chain) with its context. Antigen: not known. High-throughput TCR beta sequencing covered peripheral CD8+ and CD4+ T cells. V was clipped by 5 bases and J by 8 bases, with 16 bases between them. Germline CDR1 reads SGHTA; CDR2 reads FQGNSA. This CDR3 is built from 14 residues. The sample originates from a study of CD8 T cells in Susac syndrome. Study-wide results and caveats: The relatively small number of individuals in the TCR sequencing and HLA analysis was acknowledged by the study.

The authors reverse transcribed roughly 0.5 to 1 ug RNA with random hexamers. By means of immunoSEQ multiplex PCR, TCR beta CDR3 spanning 54 Vbeta and 13 Jbeta underwent amplification. TCRdb processed the immunoSEQ multiplex PCR reads anew with MiXCR; each CDR3 protein has one entry. The data show 130,000 to 150,000 distinct CDR3 sequences, approximately 93% seen once. Sequenced material: CD8+ T cells from PBMCs. The chain recombines TRBV7-2 with TRBJ2-1; D may be TRBD2 (5 bases). The clonotype comes from a human donor in good health. CDR3 sequence reads: CASSPTGSVHEQFF. As DNA, the CDR3 is TGTGCCAGCAGCCCGACTGGTAGCGTACATGAGCAGTTCTTC.